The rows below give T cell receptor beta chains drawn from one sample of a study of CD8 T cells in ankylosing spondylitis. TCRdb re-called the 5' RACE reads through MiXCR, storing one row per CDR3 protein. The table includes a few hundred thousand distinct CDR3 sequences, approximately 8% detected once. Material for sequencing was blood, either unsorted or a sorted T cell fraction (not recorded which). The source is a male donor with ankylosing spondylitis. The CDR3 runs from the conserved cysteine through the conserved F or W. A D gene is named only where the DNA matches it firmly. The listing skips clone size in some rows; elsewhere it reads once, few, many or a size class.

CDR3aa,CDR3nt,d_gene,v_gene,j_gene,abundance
CASSMTASTDTQYF,TGTGCCAGCAGTATGACAGCGAGCACAGATACGCAGTATTTT,NA,TRBV7-9,TRBJ2-3,few
CASSPRGSPSYNEQFF,TGTGCCAGCAGCCCACGCGGGAGTCCCTCCTACAATGAGCAGTTCTTC,TRBD2,TRBV13,TRBJ2-1,few
CASSLQGTGKLFF,TGTGCCAGCAGTTTACAGGGAACGGGGAAACTGTTTTTT,NA,TRBV28,TRBJ1-4,few
CASSFGLAHEQYF,TGTGCCAGCAGTTTCGGGCTAGCACATGAGCAGTACTTC,NA,TRBV12-3/TRBV12-4,TRBJ2-7,NA
CASSPLQGSDTQYF,TGTGCCAGCAGTCCACTACAGGGTTCAGATACGCAGTATTTT,NA,TRBV6-1,TRBJ2-3,few
CAISEPLSVTSGNTIYF,TGTGCCATCAGTGAGCCGCTCAGCGTTACCTCTGGAAACACCATATATTTT,NA,TRBV10-3,TRBJ1-3,NA
CATSDFRTQETQYF,TGTGCCACCAGTGATTTCCGGACCCAAGAGACCCAGTACTTC,NA,TRBV24-1,TRBJ2-5,NA
CATSRAPNTGELFF,TGTGCCACCAGCAGGGCCCCGAACACCGGGGAGCTGTTTTTT,NA,TRBV15,TRBJ2-2,many
CSVEGTSAGYEQFF,TGCAGCGTTGAAGGGACTAGCGCGGGGTATGAGCAGTTCTTC,TRBD2,TRBV29-1,TRBJ2-1,many
CASSLRQTNTGELFF,TGTGCCAGCAGTTTACGTCAGACCAACACCGGGGAGCTGTTTTTT,NA,TRBV12-3/TRBV12-4,TRBJ2-2,few
CATAGLAKLAGELFF,TGTGCCACCGCTGGACTAGCGAAACTAGCCGGGGAGCTGTTTTTT,TRBD2,TRBV11-2,TRBJ2-2,few
CASSLITGDNSPLHF,TGTGCCAGCAGCCTAATTACAGGGGACAATTCACCCCTCCACTTT,TRBD1,TRBV7-9,TRBJ1-6,NA
CSVRDPNTEAFF,TGCAGCGTGCGGGACCCGAACACTGAAGCTTTCTTT,NA,TRBV29-1,TRBJ1-1,many
CSARKTSRTGELFF,TGCAGTGCTCGGAAGACTAGTCGTACCGGGGAGCTGTTTTTT,NA,TRBV20-1,TRBJ2-2,NA
CASSLWTGERLYEQYF,TGTGCCAGCAGCCTCTGGACAGGGGAGAGGCTCTACGAGCAGTACTTC,TRBD1,TRBV3-1,TRBJ2-7,few
CSARSGRGTKNIQYF,TGCAGTGCTAGAAGCGGGAGGGGGACCAAAAACATTCAGTACTTC,TRBD2,TRBV20-1,TRBJ2-4,many
CASSYAWQEQFF,TGTGCCAGCAGTTACGCCTGGCAAGAGCAGTTCTTC,NA,TRBV6-2/TRBV6-3,TRBJ2-1,NA
CASSLPHNEQFF,TGTGCCAGCAGCCTCCCCCATAATGAGCAGTTCTTC,NA,TRBV3-1,TRBJ2-1,few
CSGGTATNEKLFF,TGCAGCGGGGGGACAGCAACTAATGAAAAACTGTTTTTT,TRBD1,TRBV29-1,TRBJ1-4,many
CASSGDDTRSSYEQYF,TGTGCCAGCAGTGGGGACGACACCAGGAGCTCCTACGAGCAGTACTTC,NA,TRBV6-1,TRBJ2-7,few
CASSYAGETQYF,TGCGCCAGCAGCTATGCAGGGGAGACCCAGTACTTC,NA,TRBV5-1,TRBJ2-5,NA
CASSPRESSGNTIYF,TGCGCCAGCAGCCCGAGGGAAAGCTCTGGAAACACCATATATTTT,NA,TRBV5-1,TRBJ1-3,NA
CASSQVGTGPYEQYF,TGTGCCAGCAGCCAAGTGGGGACAGGACCCTACGAGCAGTACTTC,TRBD1,TRBV3-1,TRBJ2-7,NA
CASSLLANSYNEQFF,TGTGCCAGCAGTTTGCTAGCGAACTCCTACAATGAGCAGTTCTTC,NA,TRBV12-3/TRBV12-4,TRBJ2-1,many
CSARGRIAGVADTQYF,TGCAGTGCTAGAGGGCGAATAGCGGGAGTGGCAGATACGCAGTATTTT,TRBD2,TRBV20-1,TRBJ2-3,many